This T cell receptor (beta chain) is drawn from a study of a mutant IDH1 vaccine in newly diagnosed glioma. Across the study: The start of vaccination came 4-6 weeks after radiotherapy alone, or with temozolomide cycles. The study, taken as a whole, reports: Of all patients, roughly 93% showed vaccine-induced immune responses.

Germline lookup yields CDR1 MNHNY and CDR2 SVGAGI (reference sequence). V lost 0 bases, J lost 10 bases, and 16 bases lay in between. The CDR3 covers 16 residues. Time point of the sample: week 23, last vaccination. Each dose delivered 300 ug of mutant IDH1 20-mer peptide subcutaneously with imiquimod. Assay: immunoSEQ multiplex PCR; the TCRdb copy retains only in-frame clones and omits some. This repertoire shows roughly 10,000 clones, approximately 88% found once; its top ten account for roughly 5.2%. Of note for this clone: The antigen remains unidentified.

This material consisted of PBMCs, taken from a glioma patient whose treatment included an IDH1 peptide vaccine. V and J are TRBV6-6 and TRBJ1-6; weak D call: TRBD1 (5 bases). The sequence was collected from a middle-aged woman with glioma. Some clones in this sample may be carry-over from other donors' samples. The CDR3 DNA is TGTGCCAGCAGTTACTCGACCACTCTTGGGGGATCACCCCTCCACTTT. As protein: CASSYSTTLGGSPLHF.